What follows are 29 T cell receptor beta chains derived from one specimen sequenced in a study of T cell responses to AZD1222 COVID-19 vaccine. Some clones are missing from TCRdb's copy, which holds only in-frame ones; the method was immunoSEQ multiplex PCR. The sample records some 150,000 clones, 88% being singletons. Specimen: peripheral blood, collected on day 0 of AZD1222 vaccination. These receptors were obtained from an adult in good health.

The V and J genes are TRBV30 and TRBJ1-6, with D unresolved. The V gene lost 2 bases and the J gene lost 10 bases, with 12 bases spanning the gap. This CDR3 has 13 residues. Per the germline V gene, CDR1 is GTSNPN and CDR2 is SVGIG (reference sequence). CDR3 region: CAWSYNPESPLHF. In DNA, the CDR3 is TGTGCCTGGAGTTATAATCCGGAATCACCCCTCCACTTT.

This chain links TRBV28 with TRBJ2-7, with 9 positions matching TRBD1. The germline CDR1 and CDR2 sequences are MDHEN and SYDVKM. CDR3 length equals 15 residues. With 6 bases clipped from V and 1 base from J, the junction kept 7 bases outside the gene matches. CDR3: CASRTPGTGSYEQYF. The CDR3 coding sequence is TGTGCCAGCAGGACCCCCGGGACAGGGTCCTACGAGCAGTACTTC.

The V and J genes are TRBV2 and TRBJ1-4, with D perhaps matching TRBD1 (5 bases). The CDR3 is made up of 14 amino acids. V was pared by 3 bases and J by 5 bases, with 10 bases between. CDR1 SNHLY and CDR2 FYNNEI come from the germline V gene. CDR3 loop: CASSDQGWNEKLFF. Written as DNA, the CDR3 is TGTGCCAGCAGTGACCAGGGATGGAATGAAAAACTGTTTTTT.

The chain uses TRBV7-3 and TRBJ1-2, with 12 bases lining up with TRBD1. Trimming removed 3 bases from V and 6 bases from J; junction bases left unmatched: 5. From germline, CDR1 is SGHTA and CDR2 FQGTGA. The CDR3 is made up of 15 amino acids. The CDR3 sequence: CASSFTGQGAHGYTF. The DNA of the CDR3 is TGTGCCAGCAGCTTTACGGGACAGGGGGCGCATGGCTACACCTTC.

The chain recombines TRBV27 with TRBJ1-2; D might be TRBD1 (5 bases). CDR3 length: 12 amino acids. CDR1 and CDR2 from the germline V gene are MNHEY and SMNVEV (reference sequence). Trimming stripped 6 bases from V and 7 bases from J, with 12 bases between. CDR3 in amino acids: CASRTGGVGYTF. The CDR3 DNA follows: TGTGCCAGCAGAACAGGCGGAGTTGGCTACACCTTC.

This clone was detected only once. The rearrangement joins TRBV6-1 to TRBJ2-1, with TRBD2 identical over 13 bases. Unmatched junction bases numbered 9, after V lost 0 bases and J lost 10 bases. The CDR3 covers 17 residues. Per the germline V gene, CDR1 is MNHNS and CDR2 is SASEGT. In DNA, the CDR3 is TGTGCCAGCAGTGAAGCTCCTACTAGCGGGGGGGCTGGCGAGCAGTTCTTC. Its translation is CASSEAPTSGGAGEQFF.

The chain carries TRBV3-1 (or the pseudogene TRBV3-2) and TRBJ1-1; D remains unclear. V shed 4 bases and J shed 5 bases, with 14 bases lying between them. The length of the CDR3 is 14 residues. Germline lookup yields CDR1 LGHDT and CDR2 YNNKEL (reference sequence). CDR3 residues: CASSLTGERTEAFF. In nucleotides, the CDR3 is TGTGCCAGCAGCCTCACCGGGGAAAGGACTGAAGCTTTCTTT.

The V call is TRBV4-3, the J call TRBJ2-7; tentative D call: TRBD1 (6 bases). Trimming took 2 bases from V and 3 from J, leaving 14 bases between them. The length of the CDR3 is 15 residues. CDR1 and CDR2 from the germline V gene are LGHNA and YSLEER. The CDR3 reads CASSQYMTGNYEQYF. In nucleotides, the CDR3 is TGCGCCAGCAGCCAATACATGACAGGAAACTACGAGCAGTACTTC.

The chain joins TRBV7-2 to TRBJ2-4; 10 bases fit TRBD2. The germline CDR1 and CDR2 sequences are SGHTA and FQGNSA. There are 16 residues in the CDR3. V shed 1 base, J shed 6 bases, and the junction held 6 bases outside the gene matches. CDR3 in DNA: TGTGCCAGCAGCTTAGGGGCTAGCGGGGGTGTAAACATTCAGTACTTC. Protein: CASSLGASGGVNIQYF.

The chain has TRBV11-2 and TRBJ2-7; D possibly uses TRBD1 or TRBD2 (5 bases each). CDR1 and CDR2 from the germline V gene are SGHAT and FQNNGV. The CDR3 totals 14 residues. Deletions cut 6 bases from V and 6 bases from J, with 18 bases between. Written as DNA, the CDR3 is TGTGCCAGCAGAATCCTGAGGGGAATGGCCGAGCAGTACTTC. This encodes CASRILRGMAEQYF.

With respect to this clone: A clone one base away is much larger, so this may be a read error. Here the CDR3 DNA reads TGTGCCAGCAGCTTGGGGAGGAACACTGAAGCTTTCTTT. Encoded protein: CASSLGRNTEAFF. The rearrangement links TRBV5-4 to TRBJ1-1; D remains unclear. V dropped 0 bases and J dropped 1 base, with 4 bases sitting between them. CDR1 and CDR2 from the germline V gene are SGHNT and YYREEE (reference sequence). The CDR3 extends over 13 amino acids.

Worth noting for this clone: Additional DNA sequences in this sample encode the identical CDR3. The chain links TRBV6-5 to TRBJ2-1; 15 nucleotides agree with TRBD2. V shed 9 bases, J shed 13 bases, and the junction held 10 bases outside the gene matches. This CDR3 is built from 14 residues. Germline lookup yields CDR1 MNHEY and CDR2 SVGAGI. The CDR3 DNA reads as TGTGCCAGTAGTAATGGACTAGCGGGGGGGTTTCAGTTCTTC. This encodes CASSNGLAGGFQFF.

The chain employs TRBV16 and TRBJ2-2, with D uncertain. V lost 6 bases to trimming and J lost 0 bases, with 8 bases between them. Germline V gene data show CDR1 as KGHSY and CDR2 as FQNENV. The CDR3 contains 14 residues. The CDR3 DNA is TGTGCCAGCAGTCTGGGTACGAACACCGGGGAGCTGTTTTTT. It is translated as CASSLGTNTGELFF. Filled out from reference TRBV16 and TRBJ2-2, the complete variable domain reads GEEVAQTPKHLVRGEGQKAKLYCAPIKGHSYVFWYQQVLKNEFKFLISFQNENVFDETGMPKERFSAKCLPNSPCSLEIQATKLEDSAVYFCASSLGTNTGELFFGEGSRLTVL.

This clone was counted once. CDR3 DNA: TGTGCCAGCACAAGTTCAGCGGGCGAAAATGAGCAGTTCTTC. Protein product: CASTSSAGENEQFF. The rearrangement joins TRBV27 to TRBJ2-1; tentatively, D is TRBD2 (6 bases). The CDR3 is 14 residues long. The germline V gene encodes CDR1 MNHEY and CDR2 SMNVEV (reference sequence). V was shortened by 7 bases and J by 7 bases, with 17 bases between the two germline ends.

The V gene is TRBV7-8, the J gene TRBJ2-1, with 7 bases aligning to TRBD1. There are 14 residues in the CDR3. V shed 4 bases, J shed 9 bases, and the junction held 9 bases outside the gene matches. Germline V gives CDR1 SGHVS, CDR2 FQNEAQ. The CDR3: CASSSVQGIGEQFF. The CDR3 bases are TGTGCCAGCAGCTCCGTACAGGGGATCGGTGAGCAGTTCTTC.

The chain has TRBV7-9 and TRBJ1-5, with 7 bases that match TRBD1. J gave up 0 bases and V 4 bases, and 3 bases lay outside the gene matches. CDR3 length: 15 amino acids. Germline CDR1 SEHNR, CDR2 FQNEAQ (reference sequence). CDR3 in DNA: TGTGCCAGCAGCTCAGGGGGGTATAGCAATCAGCCCCAGCATTTT. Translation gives CASSSGGYSNQPQHF. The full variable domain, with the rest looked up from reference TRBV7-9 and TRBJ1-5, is DTGVSQNPRHKITKRGQNVTFRCDPISEHNRLYWYRQTLGQGPEFLTYFQNEAQLEKSRLLSDRFSAERPKGSFSTLEIQRTEQGDSAMYLCASSSGGYSNQPQHFGDGTRLSIL.

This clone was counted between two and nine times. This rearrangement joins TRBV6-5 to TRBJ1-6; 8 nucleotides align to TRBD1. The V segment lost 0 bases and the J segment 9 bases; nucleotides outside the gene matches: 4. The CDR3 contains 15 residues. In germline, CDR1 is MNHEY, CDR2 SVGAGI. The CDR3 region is CASSYSRQGISPLHF. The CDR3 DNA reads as TGTGCCAGCAGTTACTCGAGACAGGGGATTTCACCCCTCCACTTT.

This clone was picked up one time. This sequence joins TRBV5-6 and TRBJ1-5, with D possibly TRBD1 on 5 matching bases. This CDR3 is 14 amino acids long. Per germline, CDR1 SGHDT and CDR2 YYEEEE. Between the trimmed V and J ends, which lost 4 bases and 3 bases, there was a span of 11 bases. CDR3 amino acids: CASSVTGLNQPQHF. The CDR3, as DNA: TGTGCCAGCAGCGTAACAGGACTCAATCAGCCCCAGCATTTT.

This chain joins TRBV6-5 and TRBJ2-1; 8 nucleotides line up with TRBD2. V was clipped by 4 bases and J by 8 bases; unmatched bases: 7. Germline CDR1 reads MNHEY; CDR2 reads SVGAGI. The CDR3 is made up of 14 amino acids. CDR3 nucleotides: TGTGCCAGCAGTTTCTGGCGGGGGGTAGATGAGCAGTTCTTC. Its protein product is CASSFWRGVDEQFF.

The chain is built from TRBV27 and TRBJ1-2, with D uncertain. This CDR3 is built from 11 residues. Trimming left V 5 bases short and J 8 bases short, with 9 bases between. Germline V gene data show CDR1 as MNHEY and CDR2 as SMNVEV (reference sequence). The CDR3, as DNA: TGTGCCAGCAGTCCTCTAGTAGGCTACACCTTC. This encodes CASSPLVGYTF.

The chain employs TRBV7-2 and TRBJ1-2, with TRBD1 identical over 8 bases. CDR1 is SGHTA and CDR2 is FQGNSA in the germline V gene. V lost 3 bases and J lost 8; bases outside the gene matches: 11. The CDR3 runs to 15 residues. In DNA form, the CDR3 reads TGTGCCAGCAGCTTGTCCACAGGGGGTGTAATCGGCTACACCTTC. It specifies CASSLSTGGVIGYTF.

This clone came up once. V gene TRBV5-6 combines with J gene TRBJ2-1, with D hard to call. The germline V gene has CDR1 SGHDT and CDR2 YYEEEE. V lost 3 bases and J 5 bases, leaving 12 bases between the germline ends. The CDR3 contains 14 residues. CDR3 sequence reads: CASSSEKTHNEQFF. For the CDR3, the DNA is TGTGCCAGCAGCTCTGAAAAAACCCACAATGAGCAGTTCTTC. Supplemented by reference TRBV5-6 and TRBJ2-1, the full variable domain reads DAGVTQSPTHLIKTRGQQVTLRCSPKSGHDTVSWYQQALGQGPQFIFQYYEEEERQRGNFPDRFSGHQFPNYSSELNVNALLLGDSALYLCASSSEKTHNEQFFGPGTRLTVL.

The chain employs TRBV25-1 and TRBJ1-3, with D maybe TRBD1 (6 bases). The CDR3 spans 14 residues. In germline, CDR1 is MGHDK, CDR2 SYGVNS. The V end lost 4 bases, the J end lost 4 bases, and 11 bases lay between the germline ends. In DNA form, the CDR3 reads TGTGCCAGCAGTGTACAGGGTAACGGAAACACCATATATTTT. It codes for CASSVQGNGNTIYF.

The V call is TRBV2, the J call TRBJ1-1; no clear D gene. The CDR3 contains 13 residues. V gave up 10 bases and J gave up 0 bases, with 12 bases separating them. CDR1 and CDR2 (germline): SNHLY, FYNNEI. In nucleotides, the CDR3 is TGTGCCACTACTCGATGGGTGAACACTGAAGCTTTCTTT. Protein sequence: CATTRWVNTEAFF.

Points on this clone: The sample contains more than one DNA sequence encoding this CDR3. The CDR3 DNA is TGTGCCAGCAGTTCACAAGAGACCCAGTACTTC. Translating gives CASSSQETQYF. The chain has TRBV12-3 or TRBV12-4 and TRBJ2-5; D is unresolved. This CDR3 is built from 11 residues. Trimming removed 4 bases from V and 2 bases from J, with 2 bases in between.

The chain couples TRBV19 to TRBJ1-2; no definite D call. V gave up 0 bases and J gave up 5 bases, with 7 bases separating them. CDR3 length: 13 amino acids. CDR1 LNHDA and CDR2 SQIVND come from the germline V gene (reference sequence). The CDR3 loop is CASSIDPQYGYTF. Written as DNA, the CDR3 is TGTGCCAGTAGTATAGATCCCCAGTATGGCTACACCTTC. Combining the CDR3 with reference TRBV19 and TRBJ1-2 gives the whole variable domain DGGITQSPKYLFRKEGQNVTLSCEQNLNHDAMYWYRQDPGQGLRLIYYSQIVNDFQKGDIAEGYSVSREKKESFPLTVTSAQKNPTAFYLCASSIDPQYGYTFGSGTRLTVV.

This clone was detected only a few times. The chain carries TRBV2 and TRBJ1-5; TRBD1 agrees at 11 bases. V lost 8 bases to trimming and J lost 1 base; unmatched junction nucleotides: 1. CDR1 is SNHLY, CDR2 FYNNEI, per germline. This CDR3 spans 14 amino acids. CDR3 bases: TGTGCCAGCGGGGACAGGGGGAGCAATCAGCCCCAGCATTTT. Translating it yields CASGDRGSNQPQHF.

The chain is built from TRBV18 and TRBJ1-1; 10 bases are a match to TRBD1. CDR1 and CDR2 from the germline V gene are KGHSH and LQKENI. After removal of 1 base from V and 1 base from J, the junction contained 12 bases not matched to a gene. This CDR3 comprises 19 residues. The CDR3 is CASSPLAPGTGASNTEAFF. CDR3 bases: TGTGCCAGCTCACCACTCGCTCCCGGGACAGGGGCCTCGAACACTGAAGCTTTCTTT.

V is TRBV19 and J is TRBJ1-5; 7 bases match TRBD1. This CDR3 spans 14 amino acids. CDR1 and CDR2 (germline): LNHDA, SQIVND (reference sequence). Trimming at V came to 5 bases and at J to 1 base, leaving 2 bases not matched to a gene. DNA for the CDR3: TGTGCCAGTAGTCAGGGACAGAGCAATCAGCCCCAGCATTTT. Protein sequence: CASSQGQSNQPQHF.